These T cell receptor beta chains were read from a single sample in a study of PD-1 blockade in classical Hodgkin lymphoma. Assay: immunoSEQ multiplex PCR; the TCRdb copy retains only in-frame clones and omits some. This sample yields 90,000 or so clones, of which about 90% are seen a single time; approximately 2.4% belongs to the top ten. Sequences were derived from peripheral blood mononuclear cells (PBMCs), sampled before the second cycle of nivolumab. All receptors come from a human donor with classical Hodgkin lymphoma. CDR3s include the opening cysteine and the closing phenylalanine or tryptophan. Each record gives: clone size, V gene, CDR3 protein. Rows may omit the clone size; those that give it use once, few, many or a size class.

clone_size: .; v_call: TRBV30; cdr3_aa: CAWSRTLAGADTQYF
clone_size: .; v_call: TRBV27; cdr3_aa: CASSSLGTANSYEQYF
clone_size: .; v_call: TRBV5-1; cdr3_aa: CASSPGTANTEAFF
clone_size: .; v_call: TRBV28; cdr3_aa: CASSSAPRLYF
clone_size: few; v_call: TRBV19; cdr3_aa: CASRSTPGHTEAFF
clone_size: .; v_call: TRBV7-9; cdr3_aa: CASSRRGGFVPRSTEAFF
clone_size: .; v_call: TRBV7-8; cdr3_aa: CASSLPGGDRGQETQYF
clone_size: .; v_call: TRBV7-2; cdr3_aa: CASSFAGKDEKLFF
clone_size: .; v_call: TRBV4-2; cdr3_aa: CASSQKGNHGNEQFF
clone_size: .; v_call: TRBV5-5; cdr3_aa: CASTADRVVTNYGYTF
clone_size: once; v_call: TRBV5-5; cdr3_aa: CASSLGTGYGYTF
clone_size: .; v_call: TRBV21-1; cdr3_aa: CASSKNYGTDTQYF
clone_size: .; v_call: TRBV7-9; cdr3_aa: CASSSPWGGDSYEQYF
clone_size: .; v_call: TRBV11-2; cdr3_aa: CASSSPRGNGYTF
clone_size: .; v_call: TRBV9; cdr3_aa: CASSVGRRQETQYF
clone_size: .; v_call: TRBV6-1; cdr3_aa: CASRGTGAGEQFF
clone_size: .; v_call: TRBV19; cdr3_aa: CASTQRGAGTYEQYF
clone_size: .; v_call: TRBV27; cdr3_aa: CASMGHYEQYF
clone_size: .; v_call: TRBV9; cdr3_aa: CASSGPGQFF
clone_size: .; v_call: TRBV11-3; cdr3_aa: CASSLVRAPQGGLYEQYF
clone_size: once; v_call: TRBV5-4; cdr3_aa: CASSLSLWETQYF
clone_size: .; v_call: TRBV5-3; cdr3_aa: CARSSLGEGQETQYF
clone_size: .; v_call: TRBV27; cdr3_aa: CASSPGTGDGYTF
clone_size: .; v_call: TRBV29-1; cdr3_aa: CSAGPSGYGYTF
clone_size: .; v_call: TRBV7-7; cdr3_aa: CASSDAGQVSYEQYF
clone_size: .; v_call: TRBV30; cdr3_aa: CAWRTINYEQYF
clone_size: .; v_call: TRBV6-5; cdr3_aa: CASSQSLAGVNEQYF
clone_size: once; v_call: TRBV6-1; cdr3_aa: CAGHTGASNQPQHF
clone_size: .; v_call: TRBV7-6; cdr3_aa: CASSLSGSVETQYF
clone_size: .; v_call: TRBV7-9; cdr3_aa: CASSLVTSEAFF
clone_size: medium-sized; v_call: TRBV7-9; cdr3_aa: CASSLAVYEQFF
clone_size: .; v_call: TRBV2; cdr3_aa: CASSGGWQETQYF
clone_size: .; v_call: TRBV27; cdr3_aa: CASSLSEFWATNEKLFF
clone_size: .; v_call: TRBV9; cdr3_aa: CASSVASSGYDTQYF
clone_size: .; v_call: TRBV6-1; cdr3_aa: CASSWDRNNQPQHF